What follows are 10 T cell receptor beta chains derived from one specimen sequenced in a study of Graves' ophthalmopathy and Graves' hyperthyroidism (dated by TCRdb to the late 2010s). Instrument used: Illumina HiSeq 2000. For repertoire sequencing, the TCR beta CDR3 regions were amplified from RNA transcripts. The first round was an RT-PCR using HTBI primers with the Qiagen OneStep RT-PCR kit, and this first round was followed by a second-round multiplex PCR, then size selection and purification. TCRdb reran the public reads through fastp at Q25 and MiXCR, keeping productive beta chains. A single entry per CDR3 protein holds the most common genes and DNA from its merged rows. The sample has about half a million distinct CDR3 sequences on record, over 13% of them singletons. The ten largest clonotypes hold about a tenth of the sample. The sequencing sample was made of blood. All receptors derive from a woman aged 25 to 39 with Graves' ophthalmopathy. Donor details come from another sample of the same person, matched by shared clones.

This clonotype was counted ten times or more. The rearrangement joins TRBV6-1 to TRBJ2-7; 8 nucleotides match TRBD2. Germline V CDR1 and CDR2: MNHNS, SASEGT. V lost 4 bases and J lost 3; bases outside the gene matches: 5. The CDR3 totals 14 residues. The CDR3, as DNA: TGTGCCAGCAGTGGACAGGCGGGAGGCTACGAGCAGTACTTC. Its protein product is CASSGQAGGYEQYF.

This clonotype was recorded many times. V is TRBV30 and J is TRBJ1-1; 8 nucleotides line up with TRBD1. Trimming removed 7 bases from V and 3 bases from J; junction bases left unmatched: 4. Germline CDR1 GTSNPN, CDR2 SVGIG (reference sequence). This CDR3 region has 12 residues. Here the CDR3 DNA reads TGTGCCTCGACAGGGGTGGACACTGAAGCTTTCTTT. Translation: CASTGVDTEAFF.

At least ten counts were recorded for this clonotype. The rearrangement links TRBV10-2 to TRBJ2-7; 9 bases are shared with TRBD1. The germline gives CDR1 WSHSY, CDR2 SAAADI. J gave up 3 bases and V 6 bases, and 9 bases lay outside the gene matches. This CDR3 comprises 15 residues. The CDR3 spells CASSTGTGRLYEQYF. The CDR3 DNA follows: TGCGCCAGCAGCACCGGGACAGGGAGGCTCTACGAGCAGTACTTC.

This clonotype was observed at least ten times. The chain recombines TRBV6-4 with TRBJ1-1; D not resolved. The CDR3 runs to 13 residues. Germline V gene sequence: CDR1 MRHNA, CDR2 SNTAGT. V gave up 2 bases and J gave up 4 bases, with 8 bases separating them. CDR3 in amino acids: CASSDGGRTEAFF. CDR3 in DNA: TGTGCCAGCAGTGACGGCGGGCGCACTGAAGCTTTCTTT.

This clonotype came up many times. J is TRBJ1-1 and V is TRBV6-5; tentative D call: TRBD1 (5 bases). Germline CDR1 MNHEY, CDR2 SVGAGI. CDR3 length: 14 amino acids. Trimming took off 0 bases at V and 4 bases at J, with 9 bases between the two ends. CDR3 nucleotide sequence: TGTGCCAGCAGTTACTCCCGGGGGACCACTGAAGCTTTCTTT. This codes for CASSYSRGTTEAFF.

This clonotype was recorded at least ten times. CDR3 bases: TGTGCCAGTACCGTTGACAACTATGGCTACACCTTC. Translated: CASTVDNYGYTF. This chain links TRBV19 with TRBJ1-2; no definite D call. The germline CDR1 and CDR2 sequences are LNHDA and SQIVND (reference sequence). The CDR3 runs 12 residues. V lost 7 bases and J lost 2, with 8 bases in between.

This clonotype was counted many times. The V and J genes are TRBV6-5 and TRBJ2-7; unclear D gene. Deletions cut 4 bases from V and 3 bases from J, with 13 bases between. Germline V gives CDR1 MNHEY, CDR2 SVGAGI. CDR3 size: 14 residues. CDR3 sequence reads: CASSSATSSYEQYF. The CDR3 nucleotides are TGTGCCAGCAGTTCCGCAACCAGCAGCTACGAGCAGTACTTC.

At least ten counts were recorded for this clonotype. V and J are TRBV28 and TRBJ1-5, with unresolved D. Germline CDR1 and CDR2: MDHEN and SYDVKM. The V and J ends lost 6 bases and 0 bases respectively, with 12 bases between them. The length of the CDR3 is 15 residues. CDR3 in DNA: TGTGCCAGCAGCATGAGCAGTTATAGCAATCAGCCCCAGCATTTT. It specifies CASSMSSYSNQPQHF.

This clonotype was counted between two and nine times. The chain employs TRBV9 and TRBJ1-5, with a possible D match to TRBD1 (6 bases). CDR3 size: 15 residues. CDR1 SGDLS and CDR2 YYNGEE come from the germline V gene. V dropped 3 bases and J dropped 7 bases, with 17 bases sitting between them. This CDR3 is CASSASGGAGQPQHF. The CDR3, as DNA: TGTGCCAGCAGCGCGTCCGGGGGGGCTGGACAGCCCCAGCATTTT.

The CDR3 region is CASSYDKSYEQYF. In nucleotides, the CDR3 is TGTGCCAGCAGTTATGACAAGTCCTACGAGCAGTACTTC. This sequence joins TRBV6-5 and TRBJ2-7; no clear D gene. V was trimmed by 3 bases and J by 1 base, leaving 7 bases between them. The CDR3 length is 13 residues. From germline, CDR1 is MNHEY and CDR2 SVGAGI.